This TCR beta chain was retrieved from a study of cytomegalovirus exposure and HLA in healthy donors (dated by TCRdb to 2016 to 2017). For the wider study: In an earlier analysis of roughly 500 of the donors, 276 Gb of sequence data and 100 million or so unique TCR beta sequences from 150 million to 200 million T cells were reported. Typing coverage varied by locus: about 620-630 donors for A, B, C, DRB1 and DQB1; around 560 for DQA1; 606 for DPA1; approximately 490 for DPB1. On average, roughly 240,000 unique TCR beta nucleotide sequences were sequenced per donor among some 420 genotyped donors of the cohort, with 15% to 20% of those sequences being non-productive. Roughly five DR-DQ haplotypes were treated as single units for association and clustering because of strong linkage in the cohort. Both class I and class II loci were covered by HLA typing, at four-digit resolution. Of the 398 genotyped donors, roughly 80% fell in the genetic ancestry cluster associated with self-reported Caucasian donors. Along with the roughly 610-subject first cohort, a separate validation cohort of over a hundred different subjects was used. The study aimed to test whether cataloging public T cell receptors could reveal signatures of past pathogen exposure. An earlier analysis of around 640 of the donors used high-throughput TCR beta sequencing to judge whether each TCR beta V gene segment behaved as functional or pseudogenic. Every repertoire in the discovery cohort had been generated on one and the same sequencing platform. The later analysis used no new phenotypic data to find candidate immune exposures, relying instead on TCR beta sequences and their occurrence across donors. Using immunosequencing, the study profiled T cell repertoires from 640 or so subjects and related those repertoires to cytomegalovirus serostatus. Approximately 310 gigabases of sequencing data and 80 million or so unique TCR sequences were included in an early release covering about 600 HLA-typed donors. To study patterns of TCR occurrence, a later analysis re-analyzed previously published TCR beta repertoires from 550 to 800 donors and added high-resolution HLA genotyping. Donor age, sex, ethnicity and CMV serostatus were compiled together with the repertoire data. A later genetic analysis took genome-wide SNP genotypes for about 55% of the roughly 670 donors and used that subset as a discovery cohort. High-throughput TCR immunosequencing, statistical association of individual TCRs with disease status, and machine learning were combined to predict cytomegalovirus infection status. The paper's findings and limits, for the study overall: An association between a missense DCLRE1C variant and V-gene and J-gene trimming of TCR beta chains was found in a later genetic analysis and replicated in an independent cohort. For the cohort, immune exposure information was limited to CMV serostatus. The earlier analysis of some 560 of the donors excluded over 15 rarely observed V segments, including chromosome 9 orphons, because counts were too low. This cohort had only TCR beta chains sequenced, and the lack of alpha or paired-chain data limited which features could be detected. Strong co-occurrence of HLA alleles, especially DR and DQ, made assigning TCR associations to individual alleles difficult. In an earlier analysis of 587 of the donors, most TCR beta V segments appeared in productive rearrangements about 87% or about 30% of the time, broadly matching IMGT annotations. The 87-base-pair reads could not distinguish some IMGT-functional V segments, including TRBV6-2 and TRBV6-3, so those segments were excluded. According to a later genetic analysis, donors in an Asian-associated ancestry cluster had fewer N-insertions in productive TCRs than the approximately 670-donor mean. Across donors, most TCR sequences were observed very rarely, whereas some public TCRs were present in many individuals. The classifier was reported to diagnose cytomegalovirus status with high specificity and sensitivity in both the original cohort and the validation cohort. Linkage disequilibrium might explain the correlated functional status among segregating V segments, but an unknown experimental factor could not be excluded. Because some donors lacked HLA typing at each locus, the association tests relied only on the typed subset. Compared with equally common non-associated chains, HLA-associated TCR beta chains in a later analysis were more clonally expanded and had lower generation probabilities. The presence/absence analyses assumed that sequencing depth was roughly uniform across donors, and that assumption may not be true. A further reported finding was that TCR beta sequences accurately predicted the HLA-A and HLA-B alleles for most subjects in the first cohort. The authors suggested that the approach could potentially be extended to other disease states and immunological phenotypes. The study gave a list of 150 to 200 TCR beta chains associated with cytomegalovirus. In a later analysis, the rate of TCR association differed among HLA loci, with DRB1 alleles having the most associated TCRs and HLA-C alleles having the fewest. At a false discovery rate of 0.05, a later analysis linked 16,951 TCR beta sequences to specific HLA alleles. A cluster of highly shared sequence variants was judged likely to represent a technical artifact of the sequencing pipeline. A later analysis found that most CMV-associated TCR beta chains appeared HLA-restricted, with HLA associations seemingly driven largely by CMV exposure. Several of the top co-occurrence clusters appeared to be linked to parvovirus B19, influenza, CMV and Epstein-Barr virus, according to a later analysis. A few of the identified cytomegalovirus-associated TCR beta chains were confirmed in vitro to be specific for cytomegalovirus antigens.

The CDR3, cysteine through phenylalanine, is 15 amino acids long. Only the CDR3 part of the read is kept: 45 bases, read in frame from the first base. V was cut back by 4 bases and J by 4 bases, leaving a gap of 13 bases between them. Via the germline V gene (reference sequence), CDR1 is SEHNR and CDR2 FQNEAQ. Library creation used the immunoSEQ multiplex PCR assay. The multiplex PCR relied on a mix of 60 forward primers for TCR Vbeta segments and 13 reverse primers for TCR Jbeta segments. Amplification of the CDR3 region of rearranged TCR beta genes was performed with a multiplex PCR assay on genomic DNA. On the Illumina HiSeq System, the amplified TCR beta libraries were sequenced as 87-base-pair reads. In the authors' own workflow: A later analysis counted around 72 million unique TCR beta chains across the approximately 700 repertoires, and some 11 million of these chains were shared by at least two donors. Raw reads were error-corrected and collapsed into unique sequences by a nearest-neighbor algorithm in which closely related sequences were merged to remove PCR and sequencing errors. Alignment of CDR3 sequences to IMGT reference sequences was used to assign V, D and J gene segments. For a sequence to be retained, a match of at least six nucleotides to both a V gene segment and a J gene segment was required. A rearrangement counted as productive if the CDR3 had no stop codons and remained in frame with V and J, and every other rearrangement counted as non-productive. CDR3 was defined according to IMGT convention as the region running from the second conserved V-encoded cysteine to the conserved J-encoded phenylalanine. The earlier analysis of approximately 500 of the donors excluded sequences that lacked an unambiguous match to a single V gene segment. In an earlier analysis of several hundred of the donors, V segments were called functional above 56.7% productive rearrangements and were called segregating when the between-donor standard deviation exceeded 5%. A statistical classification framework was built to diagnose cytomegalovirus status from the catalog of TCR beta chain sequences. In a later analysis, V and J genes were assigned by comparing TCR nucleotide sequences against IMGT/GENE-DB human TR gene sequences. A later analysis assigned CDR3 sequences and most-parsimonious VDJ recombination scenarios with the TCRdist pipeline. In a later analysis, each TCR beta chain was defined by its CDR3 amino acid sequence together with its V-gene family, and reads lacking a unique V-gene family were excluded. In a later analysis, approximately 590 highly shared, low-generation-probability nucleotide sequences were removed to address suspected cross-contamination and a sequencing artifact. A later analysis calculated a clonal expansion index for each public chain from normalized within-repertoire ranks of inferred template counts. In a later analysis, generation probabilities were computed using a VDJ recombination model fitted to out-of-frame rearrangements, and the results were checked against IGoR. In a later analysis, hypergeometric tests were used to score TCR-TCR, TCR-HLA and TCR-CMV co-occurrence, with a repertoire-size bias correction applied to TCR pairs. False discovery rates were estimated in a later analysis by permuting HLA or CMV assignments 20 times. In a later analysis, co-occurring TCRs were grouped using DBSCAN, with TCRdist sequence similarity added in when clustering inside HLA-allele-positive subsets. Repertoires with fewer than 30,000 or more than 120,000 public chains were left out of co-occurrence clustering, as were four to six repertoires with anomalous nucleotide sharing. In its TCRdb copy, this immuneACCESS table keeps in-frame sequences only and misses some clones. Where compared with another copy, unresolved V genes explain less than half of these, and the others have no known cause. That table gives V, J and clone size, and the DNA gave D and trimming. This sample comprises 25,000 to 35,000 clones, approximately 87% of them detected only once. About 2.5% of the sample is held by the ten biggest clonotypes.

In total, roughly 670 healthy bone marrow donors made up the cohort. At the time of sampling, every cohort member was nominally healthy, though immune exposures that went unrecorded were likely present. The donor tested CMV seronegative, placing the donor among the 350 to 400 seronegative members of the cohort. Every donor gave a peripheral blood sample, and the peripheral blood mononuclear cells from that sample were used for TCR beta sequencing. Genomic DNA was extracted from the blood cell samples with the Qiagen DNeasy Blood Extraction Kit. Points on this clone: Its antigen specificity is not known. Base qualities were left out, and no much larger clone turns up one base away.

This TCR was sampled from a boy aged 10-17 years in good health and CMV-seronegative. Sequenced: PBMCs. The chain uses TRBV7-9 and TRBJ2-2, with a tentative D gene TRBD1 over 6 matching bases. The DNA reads TGTGCCAGCAGCTCCCAGGGGCACGGCACCGGGGAGCTGTTTTTT. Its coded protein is CASSSQGHGTGELFF.